The 2 T cell receptor beta chains given below trace back to one sample, sequenced in a study of cytomegalovirus exposure and HLA in healthy donors. The study ran its PCR with 60 Vbeta and 13 Jbeta primers. TCRdb's table, derived via immunoSEQ multiplex PCR, lists solely in-frame clones and lacks some. The sample has 110,000 to 150,000 clones, over 80% seen once. The specimen sequenced was PBMCs. The source is a female donor in good health and CMV-seronegative.

The chain links TRBV5-8 to TRBJ2-4; 7 bases are a match to TRBD2. The junction had 2 bases not matched to a gene; V was cut back by 7 bases and J by 4 bases. Germline CDR1 SGHTS, CDR2 YDEGEE. CDR3 length: 12 amino acids. CDR3 sequence: CASRREKNIQYF. The DNA for the CDR3 is TGTGCCAGCCGGCGGGAGAAAAACATTCAGTACTTC.

The chain links TRBV9 to TRBJ2-3; 10 bases fit TRBD1. CDR1 is SGDLS and CDR2 is YYNGEE in the germline V gene. CDR3 size: 16 residues. Trimming took 4 bases from V and 5 from J; bases not matched to a gene: 10. The chain's CDR3 is CASSPDGTGAIDTQYF. In DNA form, the CDR3 reads TGTGCCAGCAGCCCGGACGGGACAGGGGCGATAGATACGCAGTATTTT.